This entry concerns a single TCR beta chain. This clone has a handful of counts. Its antigen is unknown. No base-level quality is on record; no much larger clone is a single base apart. The sample comes from a study of blood T cell repertoires in COVID-19 (dated by TCRdb to 2020 to 2022). In terms of the full investigation: Samples from collaborators originated in the United States, Italy and Spain and spanned both the acute and convalescent phases of COVID-19. The samples were drawn from two sources: the first 160 participants of the ongoing ImmuneRACE study, and fewer than 1,500 subjects contributed by 6 global collaborators. The repertoires were released in a freely available public database intended as a resource for research on the immune response to SARS-CoV-2. Where available, HLA class I and class II types were taken from metadata supplied by the sample provider and were not determined by assay-based typing. The dataset comprised deeply sampled blood TCRbeta repertoires from subjects exposed to, actively infected with, or recovered from COVID-19. The material from the prospective study consisted of cDNA or gDNA derived from T cells, B-cell-depleted T cells, or PBMCs. A de-identified subject ID, COVID-19 status, age in years and sex were almost always included in the sample metadata. Beyond this particular receptor, the publication reports: The amount of clinical and demographic metadata varied by source and participant and was provided uncurated.

The CDR3 measures 14 amino acids from cysteine to phenylalanine. This entry keeps only the CDR3 DNA: 42 bases, framed from base 1. V lost 6 bases and J lost 7 bases; the stretch between them is 18 bases long. CDR1 and CDR2 were assigned from the germline V gene (reference sequence) as MNHNY and SVGAGI. A second Seattle source provided samples from volunteer blood donors who had recovered from COVID-19. Collaborating institutions collected whole blood in K2EDTA tubes following their own protocols. Collaborator samples were shipped for TCRbeta analysis as frozen whole blood, isolated PBMCs, or DNA extracted from either sample type. TCRbeta CDR3 regions were amplified from genomic DNA by means of the immunoSEQ Assay, a bias-controlled multiplex PCR. In the original analysis: Within the assay, amplification of reference gene primers was used to estimate how many nucleated cells each sample contained. To quantify the absolute abundance of each unique TCRbeta CDR3 rearrangement, sequence reads were collapsed and filtered. For each sample, productive Simpson clonality was calculated as the square root of Simpson's diversity index across productive rearrangements. This is the immuneACCESS table as TCRdb keeps it, with only in-frame sequences that have V and J called. A part of the clones is gone; compared with another copy, unresolved V genes explain less than half, and the rest is unexplained. V and J calls and clone size are as listed in that table; D and trimming were resolved from the DNA. This sample holds under 200,000 clones; around 85% were observed only once. The ten largest clones take up around 1.2% of the sample.

The sequence is built from TRBV6-6 and TRBJ1-1; TRBD1 is possibly the D segment (6 matching bases). The TCR was taken from a man aged 60-69 years who had recovered from COVID-19. Sequenced: peripheral blood. The nucleotide sequence reads TGTGCCAGCAGCCCGACATGGACAGCTTATGAAGCTTTCTTT. This sequence encodes CASSPTWTAYEAFF.